This passage covers 22 T cell receptor beta chains from one sample sequenced in a study of blood T cell repertoires in COVID-19. Only in-frame clones appear in the TCRdb table, and some are missing; sequencing was by immunoSEQ multiplex PCR. Of about 140,000 clones in the sample, over 70% were seen once. The sample was PBMCs or T cells enriched from blood (not recorded which). Receptor source: a man between 50 and 59 years old in a cohort exposed to, infected with or recovered from COVID-19 (not recorded which).

The chain uses TRBV3-1 (or the pseudogene TRBV3-2) and TRBJ1-1, with TRBD1 matching 8 bases. Germline V gives CDR1 LGHDT, CDR2 YNNKEL (reference sequence). V lost 4 bases and J lost 6; bases outside the gene matches: 7. CDR3 length: 14 residues. The CDR3, as DNA: TGTGCCAGCAGCCCCCCGGACAGGGTAGCTGAAGCTTTCTTT. Its translation: CASSPPDRVAEAFF.

V gene TRBV5-5 combines with J gene TRBJ2-7, with 7 bases fitting TRBD2. Trimming removed 0 bases from V and 3 bases from J; junction bases left unmatched: 9. The length of the CDR3 is 16 residues. Germline values: CDR1 SGHKS, CDR2 YYEKEE (reference sequence). The CDR3 sequence: CASSLEGGGSYYEQYF. The CDR3 DNA reads TGTGCCAGCAGCTTGGAGGGCGGGGGATCGTACTACGAGCAGTACTTC.

The rearrangement links TRBV30 to TRBJ1-1, with 9 bases matching TRBD1. The CDR3 contains 13 residues. Germline V gene data show CDR1 as GTSNPN and CDR2 as SVGIG (reference sequence). Written as DNA, the CDR3 is TGTGCAACAACAGGGGGCGAGAACACTGAAGCTTTCTTT. This translates into CATTGGENTEAFF. The entire variable domain, with the rest obtained from reference TRBV30 and TRBJ1-1, is as follows: SQTIHQWPATLVQPVGSPLSLECTVEGTSNPNLYWYRQAAGRGLQLLFYSVGIGQISSEVPQNLSASRPQDRQFILSSKKLLLSDSGFYLCATTGGENTEAFFGQGTRLTVV.

The J gene is TRBJ1-5, the V gene TRBV18; a possible D gene is TRBD1 (5 bases). Between the trimmed V and J ends, which lost 3 bases and 5 bases, there was a span of 8 bases. The CDR3 has 13 amino acids. The germline V gene has CDR1 KGHSH and CDR2 LQKENI. CDR3 in DNA: TGTGCCAGCTCACCGGGGGGGGATCAGCCCCAGCATTTT. Its translation is CASSPGGDQPQHF.

The CDR3, as DNA: TGTGCCAGCAGCTTAGCTGTCGATCCAGACACCATATATTTT. This translates into CASSLAVDPDTIYF. This rearrangement joins TRBV7-9 to TRBJ1-3; the D is unclear. The CDR3 runs to 14 residues. Germline V lookup: CDR1 SEHNR, CDR2 FQNEAQ (reference sequence). Trimming left V 0 bases short and J 8 bases short, with 11 bases between. Combining the CDR3 with reference TRBV7-9 and TRBJ1-3 gives the whole variable domain DTGVSQNPRHKITKRGQNVTFRCDPISEHNRLYWYRQTLGQGPEFLTYFQNEAQLEKSRLLSDRFSAERPKGSFSTLEIQRTEQGDSAMYLCASSLAVDPDTIYFGEGSWLTVV.

The J gene is TRBJ1-3, the V gene TRBV21-1; TRBD1 is the table's D call and was not checked against the DNA. TRBV21-1 is reported as a pseudogene. This CDR3 is built from 15 residues. DNA for the CDR3: TGTGCCAGCAGCTTACAGGGGGACTCTGGAAACACCATATATTTT. Translated, it gives CASSLQGDSGNTIYF.

The V call is TRBV5-1, the J call TRBJ1-5; weak D call: TRBD1 (5 bases). With 0 bases removed from V and 2 bases from J, the gap between germline ends came to 12 bases. This CDR3 comprises 16 residues. CDR1 and CDR2 from the germline V gene are SGHRS and YFSETQ. The CDR3 loop is CASSLGDLTGNQPQHF. In DNA, the CDR3 is TGCGCCAGCAGCTTGGGGGACTTAACTGGCAATCAGCCCCAGCATTTT.

The chain recombines TRBV5-4 with TRBJ2-7, with TRBD1 identical over 7 bases. This CDR3 contains 15 residues. Germline CDR1 SGHNT, CDR2 YYREEE (reference sequence). The V segment lost 3 bases and the J segment 1 base; nucleotides outside the gene matches: 7. CDR3 bases: TGTGCCAGCAGCTCACCGGGACAGACATCCTACGAGCAGTACTTC. Translating it yields CASSSPGQTSYEQYF. The full variable domain, with the rest looked up from reference TRBV5-4 and TRBJ2-7, is ETGVTQSPTHLIKTRGQQVTLRCSSQSGHNTVSWYQQALGQGPQFIFQYYREEENGRGNFPPRFSGLQFPNYSSELNVNALELDDSALYLCASSSPGQTSYEQYFGPGTRLTVT.

CDR3 sequence reads: CASTSSTEAFF. Here the CDR3 DNA reads TGTGCCAGCACCTCCTCCACTGAAGCTTTCTTT. The V call is TRBV5-6, the J call TRBJ1-1; D unclear. This CDR3 comprises 11 residues. V lost 6 bases to trimming and J lost 4 bases, with 7 bases between them. Germline assignment: CDR1 SGHDT and CDR2 YYEEEE.

The chain combines TRBV13 with TRBJ2-2; 9 bases line up with TRBD2. The junction had 18 bases not matched to a gene; V was cut back by 5 bases and J by 8 bases. The CDR3 spans 18 residues. Germline values: CDR1 PRHDT, CDR2 FYEKMQ (reference sequence). CDR3 sequence (DNA): TGTGCCAGCAGCCCACGACCTCTCGGGACTAGCTTCAGGGGGGAGCTGTTTTTT. As protein: CASSPRPLGTSFRGELFF.

This chain joins TRBV24-1 and TRBJ2-2, with 7 bases matching TRBD1. After removal of 4 bases from V and 4 bases from J, the junction contained 5 bases not matched to a gene. The length of the CDR3 is 15 residues. CDR1 KGHDR and CDR2 SFDVKD come from the germline V gene. CDR3 protein: CATSEWTGTTGELFF. The CDR3 coding sequence is TGTGCCACCAGTGAATGGACAGGAACCACCGGGGAGCTGTTTTTT.

The rearrangement joins TRBV24-1 to TRBJ1-2; 9 bases line up with TRBD1. The V segment lost 9 bases and the J segment 7 bases; nucleotides outside the gene matches: 11. There are 14 residues in the CDR3. Germline values: CDR1 KGHDR, CDR2 SFDVKD. CDR3 in DNA: TGTGCCACCGTACAGGGGGCGCAACTTGTTGGCTACACCTTC. It specifies CATVQGAQLVGYTF.

The chain employs TRBV4-1 and TRBJ2-7; TRBD2 aligns across 15 bases. This CDR3 has 19 amino acids. With V trimmed by 1 base and J by 1 base, 8 bases remained unmatched. Germline V gene data show CDR1 as MGHRA and CDR2 as YSYEKL. The CDR3, as DNA: TGCGCCAGCAGCCAAGGCGGGGGACTAGCGGGGGGAGGATCCTACGAGCAGTACTTC. It specifies CASSQGGGLAGGGSYEQYF.

A note on this clone: The same CDR3 arises from other DNA sequences in this sample as well. This sequence joins TRBV5-1 and TRBJ1-6; 8 nucleotides agree with TRBD1. This CDR3 spans 15 amino acids. Germline assignment: CDR1 SGHRS and CDR2 YFSETQ. J lost 9 bases, V lost 1 base, and 6 bases had no gene match. The CDR3 loop reads CASSLKGQGGSPLHF. CDR3 coding DNA: TGCGCCAGCAGCTTGAAAGGACAGGGAGGTTCACCCCTCCACTTT.

The chain joins TRBV7-3 to TRBJ2-1, with a tentative D call TRBD2 (5 bases). The CDR3 has 13 residues. Deletions cut 2 bases from V and 9 bases from J, with 11 bases between. The V gene's germline CDR1 is SGHTA and CDR2 FQGTGA. CDR3 coding DNA: TGTGCCAGCAGCTTAGAGGTGAGCGGTGAGCAGTTCTTC. It specifies CASSLEVSGEQFF.

The gene calls are TRBV6-5 and TRBJ2-2, with 9 positions matching TRBD1. CDR1 MNHEY and CDR2 SVGAGI come from the germline V gene. The J segment lost 7 bases and the V segment lost 10 bases, leaving 10 bases of the junction unmatched. This CDR3 is built from 14 residues. CDR3 amino acids: CATQQTGGIGELFF. The CDR3 bases are TGTGCCACCCAGCAGACAGGGGGTATCGGGGAGCTGTTTTTT.

The gene calls are TRBV5-1 and TRBJ1-1; maybe TRBD1 (6 bases). The CDR3 has 13 amino acids. V lost 0 bases to trimming and J lost 11 bases, with 14 bases between them. CDR1 and CDR2 (germline): SGHRS, YFSETQ. The CDR3 sequence is CASSLVQQGIAFF. CDR3 DNA sequence: TGCGCCAGCAGCTTGGTACAACAGGGTATCGCTTTCTTT.

This chain links TRBV6-1 with TRBJ1-4; possibly TRBD1 for D (6 bases). CDR3 size: 15 residues. Trimming pared 2 bases from V and 12 bases from J, leaving 19 bases between. Germline V CDR1 and CDR2: MNHNS, SASEGT. The CDR3 is CASSEKGRDPGELFF. As DNA, the CDR3 is TGTGCCAGCAGTGAAAAGGGCCGGGACCCAGGGGAACTGTTTTTT.

The chain couples TRBV13 to TRBJ1-2; maybe TRBD1 (6 bases). Germline CDR1 is PRHDT and CDR2 is FYEKMQ (reference sequence). Trimming pared 5 bases from V and 4 bases from J, leaving 14 bases between. The CDR3 contains 14 residues. The CDR3 sequence is CASSNLQGSYGYTF. CDR3 bases: TGTGCCAGCAGCAACTTACAGGGTTCCTATGGCTACACCTTC.

The rearrangement joins TRBV2 to TRBJ1-2; 7 bases agree with TRBD1. V was pared by 11 bases and J by 2 bases, with 5 bases of the junction left unmatched. The CDR3 length is 12 residues. The germline gives CDR1 SNHLY, CDR2 FYNNEI. The CDR3 DNA reads TGTGCCTCATCCAGGGGGAACTATGGCTACACCTTC. Protein product: CASSRGNYGYTF.

The genes are TRBV25-1 and TRBJ2-5; 12 bases fit TRBD2. From germline, CDR1 is MGHDK and CDR2 SYGVNS. With 8 bases clipped from V and 1 base from J, the junction kept 8 bases outside the gene matches. The CDR3 has 16 residues. CDR3 residues: CASLPGLAGLQETQYF. CDR3 bases: TGTGCCAGCCTACCGGGACTAGCGGGCCTCCAAGAGACCCAGTACTTC.

This rearrangement joins TRBV12-2 to TRBJ2-1; TRBD2 was called by the table and not checked on the DNA. TRBV12-2 is a recognized pseudogene. The CDR3 spans 17 residues. This chain's CDR3 is CASRPRTSGSSYNEQFF. The DNA of the CDR3 is TGTGCAAGTCGCCCGAGGACTAGCGGGAGCTCCTACAATGAGCAGTTCTTC.